This passage covers 6 T cell receptor beta chains from one sample sequenced in a study of blood T cell repertoires in COVID-19. Assay used: immunoSEQ multiplex PCR; TCRdb lists only in-frame clones, some missing. The table shows over 80,000 clones, with about 83% occurring only once. Sequencing input: peripheral blood. These receptors were taken from a woman aged 55 to 70 with acute or convalescent COVID-19.

The genes are TRBV6-4 and TRBJ1-1; no firm D call. Trimming removed 4 bases from V and 0 bases from J, with 6 bases in between. CDR3 size: 13 residues. Germline V lookup: CDR1 MRHNA, CDR2 SNTAGT. Written as DNA, the CDR3 is TGTGCCAGCAGTGTCGGGTTGAACACTGAAGCTTTCTTT. Protein product: CASSVGLNTEAFF.

This clone was observed a few times. The chain joins TRBV12-3 or TRBV12-4 to TRBJ1-2; 8 bases map to TRBD1. V lost 4 bases, J lost 8 bases, and 6 bases stayed unmatched. CDR3 length: 13 residues. The CDR3 bases are TGTGCCAGCAGTTACCGACAGGGGATCGGCTACACCTTC. Protein sequence: CASSYRQGIGYTF.

V is TRBV5-6 and J is TRBJ1-1, with no clear D. Germline V gene lookup returns CDR1 SGHDT and CDR2 YYEEEE. The CDR3 has 14 amino acids. V lost 0 bases and J lost 3, with 9 bases in between. The CDR3 here is CASSLASADTEAFF. The CDR3 nucleotides are TGTGCCAGCAGCTTGGCTTCCGCGGACACTGAAGCTTTCTTT.

The gene calls are TRBV5-1 and TRBJ1-4; 9 bases map to TRBD1. CDR1 and CDR2 (germline): SGHRS, YFSETQ. The CDR3 is 16 residues long. The V and J ends lost 4 bases and 7 bases, in that order; junction bases with no gene match: 11. The CDR3, as DNA: TGCGCCAGCAGCAGCTATACAGGGGGCGCGGGTGAAAAACTGTTTTTT. Protein product: CASSSYTGGAGEKLFF.

J is TRBJ1-1 and V is TRBV30; possibly TRBD1 for D (5 bases). The CDR3 runs to 13 residues. Germline CDR1 and CDR2: GTSNPN and SVGIG (reference sequence). Between the trimmed V and J ends, which lost 0 bases and 1 base, there was a span of 6 bases. In nucleotides, the CDR3 is TGTGCCTGGAGTGTACAGGAGAACACTGAAGCTTTCTTT. Translating it yields CAWSVQENTEAFF.

The chain is built from TRBV6-5 and TRBJ2-1, with 7 bases that match TRBD2. The CDR3 is 14 residues long. Germline CDR1 MNHEY, CDR2 SVGAGI. J gave up 8 bases and V 6 bases, and 10 bases lay outside the gene matches. CDR3 amino acids: CASRRGLTTYEQFF. Written as DNA, the CDR3 is TGTGCCAGCAGGCGGGGACTAACCACCTATGAGCAGTTCTTC.